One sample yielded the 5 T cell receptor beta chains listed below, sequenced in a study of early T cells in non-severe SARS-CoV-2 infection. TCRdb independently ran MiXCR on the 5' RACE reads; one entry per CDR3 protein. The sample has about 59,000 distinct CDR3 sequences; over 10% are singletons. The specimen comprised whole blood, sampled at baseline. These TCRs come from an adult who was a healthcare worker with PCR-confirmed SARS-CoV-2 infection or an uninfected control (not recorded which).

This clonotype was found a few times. The CDR3 spells CASSLALGDNTEAFF. In DNA form, the CDR3 reads TGTGCCAGCAGCTTAGCGCTAGGGGATAACACTGAAGCTTTCTTT. The chain employs TRBV7-9 and TRBJ1-1; TRBD1 is a possible D gene (5 bases). The V and J ends lost 0 bases and 2 bases respectively, with 10 bases between them. The CDR3 spans 15 residues. Germline lookup yields CDR1 SEHNR and CDR2 FQNEAQ (reference sequence).

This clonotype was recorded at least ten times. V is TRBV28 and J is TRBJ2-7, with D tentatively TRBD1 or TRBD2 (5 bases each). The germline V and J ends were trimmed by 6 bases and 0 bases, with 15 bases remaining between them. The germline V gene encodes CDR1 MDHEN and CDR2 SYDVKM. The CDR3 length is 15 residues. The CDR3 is CASRPGHMSSYEQYF. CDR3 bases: TGTGCCAGCAGACCGGGGCACATGAGCTCCTACGAGCAGTACTTC.

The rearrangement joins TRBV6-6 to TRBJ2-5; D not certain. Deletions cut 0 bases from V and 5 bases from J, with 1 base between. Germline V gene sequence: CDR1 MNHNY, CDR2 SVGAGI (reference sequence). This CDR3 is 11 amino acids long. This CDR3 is CASSYSETQYF. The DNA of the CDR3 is TGTGCCAGCAGTTACTCGGAGACCCAGTACTTC.

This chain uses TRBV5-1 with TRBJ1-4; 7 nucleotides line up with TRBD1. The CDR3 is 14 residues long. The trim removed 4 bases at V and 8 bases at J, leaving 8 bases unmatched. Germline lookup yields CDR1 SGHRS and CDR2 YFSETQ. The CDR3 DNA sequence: TGCGCCAGCAGCCCTGACAGGGCGAACGAAAAACTGTTTTTT. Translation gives CASSPDRANEKLFF.

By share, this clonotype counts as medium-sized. Here the CDR3 DNA reads TGTGCCAGCAGCTTCGAGGACCAAGAGACCCAGTACTTC. Encoded protein: CASSFEDQETQYF. This chain links TRBV13 with TRBJ2-5; D unresolved. With 3 bases removed from V and 0 bases from J, the gap between germline ends came to 5 bases. The germline CDR1 and CDR2 sequences are PRHDT and FYEKMQ (reference sequence). The CDR3 runs to 13 residues. The full variable domain, in which reference TRBV13 and TRBJ2-5 provide the parts outside the CDR3, is AAGVIQSPRHLIKEKRETATLKCYPIPRHDTVYWYQQGPGQDPQFLISFYEKMQSDKGSIPDRFSAQQFSDYHSELNMSSLELGDSALYFCASSFEDQETQYFGPGTRLLVL.